This T cell receptor (beta chain) is drawn from a study of human CD8 memory T cell subsets. Germline CDR1 MNHEY, CDR2 SMNVEV (reference sequence). The CDR3 totals 17 residues. A UMI-labeled 5' RACE approach was the method that produced the TCR beta libraries. TCRdb re-called the 5' RACE reads and catalogs CDR3 proteins one per entry, DNA excluded. This specimen shows some 11,000 distinct CDR3 sequences; the ten leading clones hold 14%. The TCR sequence derives from a human donor in good health. Sequenced input: CD8+ T cells from PBMCs. The rearrangement uses TRBV27 and TRBJ2-7; TCRdb designates TRBD2, a call that cannot be tested without DNA. The CDR3 reads CASSPLVGSGSSYEQYF.